Detailed here is one T cell receptor (beta chain). The germline gives CDR1 MNHEY, CDR2 SVGEGT. The CDR3 spans 14 residues. Trimming stripped 4 bases from V and 9 bases from J, with 13 bases between. Per the study methods: Quantification of nucleated cells was approximated via reference gene primer amplification. This table comes from immunoSEQ multiplex PCR, and its TCRdb copy is limited to in-frame clones, with some not included. D and trimming were read from the DNA, whereas the V and J calls and clone size are those reported in that table. The data contain over 200,000 clones, less than 90% of them seen just once; the ten biggest clones take up 3% to 3.5%. This sample stems from a study of blood T cell repertoires in COVID-19. Study at large: COVID-19 samples collected from the United States, Italy and Spain covered acute and convalescent phases. Nucleic acid was either cDNA or gDNA, and it came from T cells, B-cell-depleted T cells, or PBMCs.

The V call is TRBV6-2 or TRBV6-3, the J call TRBJ1-6, with D possibly TRBD1 on 5 matching bases. The sequencing input was PBMCs or T cells enriched from blood (not recorded which). The receptor was isolated from a woman aged 45-60 years in a cohort exposed to, infected with or recovered from COVID-19 (not recorded which). CDR3 protein: CASSSTAFSSPLHF. The DNA of the CDR3 is TGTGCCAGCAGTTCGACAGCTTTTTCTTCACCCCTCCACTTT.